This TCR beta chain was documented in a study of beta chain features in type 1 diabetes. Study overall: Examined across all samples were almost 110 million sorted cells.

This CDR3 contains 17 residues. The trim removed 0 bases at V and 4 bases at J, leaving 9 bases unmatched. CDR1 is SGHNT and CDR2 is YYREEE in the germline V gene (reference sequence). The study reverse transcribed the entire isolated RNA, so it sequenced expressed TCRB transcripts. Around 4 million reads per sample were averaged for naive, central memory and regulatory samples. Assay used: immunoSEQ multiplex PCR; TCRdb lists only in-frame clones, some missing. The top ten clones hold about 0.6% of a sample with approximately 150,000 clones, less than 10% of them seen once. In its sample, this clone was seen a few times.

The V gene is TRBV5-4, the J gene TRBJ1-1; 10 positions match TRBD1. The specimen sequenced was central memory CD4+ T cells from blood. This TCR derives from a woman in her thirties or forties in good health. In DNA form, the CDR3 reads TGTGCCAGCAGCTTGGAGGGGACAGGGGCGTGGAGCACTGAAGCTTTCTTT. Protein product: CASSLEGTGAWSTEAFF.